One sample yielded the 20 T cell receptor beta chains listed below, sequenced in a study of post-analysis software for immune sequencing data. Whole-study findings and limits: Controls had lower frequencies than patients of about 5 TRBV segments, which included TRBV5-6, TRBV5-1 and TRBV20-1.

These TCRs' antigens remain unknown. The TCR beta cDNA libraries carried unique molecular identifiers. TCRdb re-called the PCR reads with MiXCR, one entry per CDR3 protein. The sample has about 540,000 distinct CDR3 sequences, around 34% seen once. Sequenced: blood. These receptors were taken from a girl aged 2-17 years with multiple sclerosis.

The CDR3 nucleotides are TGCAGTGCTAGAGATCGAGGGGGAAACTATGGCTACACCTTC. This codes for CSARDRGGNYGYTF. V and J are TRBV20-1 and TRBJ1-2; D is possibly TRBD1 (6 bases). Trimming pared 0 bases from V and 2 bases from J, leaving 10 bases between. Germline CDR1 is DFQATT and CDR2 is SNEGSKA (reference sequence). This CDR3 contains 14 residues.

The V call is TRBV11-2, the J call TRBJ2-3; 8 bases line up with TRBD2. There are 16 residues in the CDR3. Germline assignment: CDR1 SGHAT and CDR2 FQNNGV. V was clipped by 5 bases and J by 5 bases; unmatched bases: 12. The CDR3 bases are TGTGCCAGCAGCATTCTAGCGGGTCCCCCCCTAGATACGCAGTATTTT. It encodes CASSILAGPPLDTQYF.

Remarks on this clonotype: The junction shows a germline mismatch at one end, possibly a read error. This chain uses TRBV12-3 or TRBV12-4 with TRBJ2-5; D tentatively fits TRBD1 or TRBD2 (7 bases each). The CDR3 sequence is 13 residues long. The CDR3 reads CASSLDRRETQSF. For the CDR3, the DNA is TGTGCCAGCAGTTTGGACAGGCGGGAGACCCAGTCCTTC.

There are a few counts of this clonotype. The CDR3 sequence: CSATPGQQETQYF. CDR3 DNA sequence: TGCAGTGCTACGCCCGGACAGCAAGAGACCCAGTACTTC. The chain carries TRBV20-1 and TRBJ2-5; D is possibly TRBD1 (6 bases). V was pared by 4 bases and J by 2 bases, with 11 bases between. Per germline, CDR1 DFQATT and CDR2 SNEGSKA (reference sequence). The CDR3 runs to 13 residues.

This clonotype was seen only a few times. The chain uses TRBV6-2 or TRBV6-3 and TRBJ2-3; TRBD2 agrees at 15 bases. The germline V gene encodes CDR1 MNHEY and CDR2 SVGEGT. The CDR3 runs to 19 residues. With 6 bases clipped from V and 1 base from J, the junction kept 11 bases outside the gene matches. The CDR3 spells CASSHGGLAGGHGTDTQYF. The CDR3 DNA sequence: TGTGCCAGCAGCCACGGAGGACTAGCGGGGGGGCACGGCACAGATACGCAGTATTTT.

This sequence joins TRBV5-6 and TRBJ1-2, with 9 bases lining up with TRBD1. The CDR3 totals 15 residues. Germline V gene sequence: CDR1 SGHDT, CDR2 YYEEEE. Losses at the gene ends were 2 bases for V and 7 bases for J; bases not matched to a gene: 9. This CDR3 reads CASSFGTGKRSGYTF. DNA of the CDR3: TGTGCCAGCAGCTTCGGGACAGGGAAGAGGTCTGGCTACACCTTC.

The rearrangement uses TRBV10-2 and TRBJ2-5; D unresolved. Trimming pared 5 bases from V and 1 base from J, leaving 17 bases between. This CDR3 is built from 16 residues. Per germline, CDR1 WSHSY and CDR2 SAAADI. The DNA of the CDR3 is TGCGCCAGCAGTACCCGGCACGTTGGGCCCCAAGAGACCCAGTACTTC. This sequence encodes CASSTRHVGPQETQYF.

The rearrangement uses TRBV5-1 and TRBJ2-1; TRBD1 aligns across 9 bases. The CDR3 contains 15 residues. In germline, CDR1 is SGHRS, CDR2 YFSETQ. The trim removed 3 bases at V and 7 bases at J, leaving 8 bases unmatched. The CDR3 protein is CASSYGDREGNEQFF. In DNA, the CDR3 is TGCGCCAGCAGCTATGGGGACAGGGAGGGGAATGAGCAGTTCTTC.

This clonotype has only a few counts. The rearrangement joins TRBV6-5 to TRBJ2-3; 7 bases are shared with TRBD2. Per the germline V gene, CDR1 is MNHEY and CDR2 is SVGAGI. Trimming took 7 bases from V and 6 from J; bases not matched to a gene: 16. The CDR3 is 16 residues long. CDR3 sequence (DNA): TGTGCCAGCATTGGGCTCGGGGTAGCGGGTGCGGATACGCAGTATTTT. Protein product: CASIGLGVAGADTQYF.

The chain has TRBV18 and TRBJ1-5; 9 nucleotides align to TRBD1. The V gene end was trimmed by 3 bases and the J gene end by 2 bases; junction bases not matched to a gene: 5. Germline values: CDR1 KGHSH, CDR2 LQKENI. The length of the CDR3 is 16 residues. The CDR3 sequence is CASSPSGTGRNQPQHF. The DNA of the CDR3 is TGTGCCAGCTCACCTTCCGGGACAGGGCGCAATCAGCCCCAGCATTTT.

This chain joins TRBV29-1 and TRBJ1-6; 7 bases align to TRBD1. CDR1 and CDR2 from the germline V gene are SQVTM and ANQGSEA. J was trimmed by 4 bases and V by 6 bases; bases with no gene match: 6. This CDR3 spans 14 amino acids. This chain's CDR3 is CSVRGTDYNSPLHF. In nucleotides, the CDR3 is TGCAGCGTGCGCGGGACAGATTATAATTCACCCCTCCACTTT.

Details on this clonotype: No conserved phenylalanine or tryptophan is present at the end of the CDR3, so a read error is the likely explanation. The genes are TRBV2 and TRBJ2-7, with D possibly matching TRBD1 (6 bases). The CDR3 extends over 14 amino acids. V was pared by 4 bases and J by 2 bases, with 12 bases between. Germline CDR1 and CDR2: SNHLY and FYNNEI. DNA of the CDR3: TGTGCCAGCAGTGGGGGGACAACAGCCTACGAGCAGTACTGC. The encoded protein is CASSGGTTAYEQYC.

This clonotype turned up a few times. Here the CDR3 DNA reads TGCAGTGCTAGCACCCCGGGGTACGGCTACACCTTC. Translating it yields CSASTPGYGYTF. The chain joins TRBV20-1 to TRBJ1-2; unclear D gene. This CDR3 comprises 12 residues. Trimming took off 3 bases at V and 8 bases at J, with 13 bases between the two ends. Germline V lookup: CDR1 DFQATT, CDR2 SNEGSKA (reference sequence).

The chain uses TRBV12-3 or TRBV12-4 and TRBJ1-2; TRBD1 matches 8 bases. The CDR3 length is 14 residues. Trimming removed 6 bases from V and 4 bases from J; junction bases left unmatched: 7. The DNA of the CDR3 is TGTGCCAGCAGCCAAGGACAGGGACCCTATGGCTACACCTTC. Translated: CASSQGQGPYGYTF.

CDR3 sequence: CASSVGPGGNQPQHF. In DNA form, the CDR3 reads TGTGCCAGCAGCGTAGGTCCGGGGGGCAATCAGCCCCAGCATTTT. The gene calls are TRBV9 and TRBJ1-5, with D possibly being TRBD1 (5 bases). This CDR3 region has 15 residues. Germline loops: CDR1 SGDLS, CDR2 YYNGEE. The germline V and J ends were trimmed by 0 bases and 2 bases, with 9 bases remaining between them.

This clonotype was seen just once. CDR3 amino acids: CASSLSVGPEQFF. The CDR3, as DNA: TGTGCCAGCAGTTTATCGGTCGGTCCCGAGCAGTTCTTC. The chain joins TRBV12-3 or TRBV12-4 to TRBJ2-1, with D unclear. This CDR3 contains 13 residues. Trimming shortened V by 2 bases and J by 10 bases, and 12 bases separated the two germline ends.

The chain is built from TRBV7-6 and TRBJ2-1, with D perhaps matching TRBD2 (6 bases). V dropped 7 bases and J dropped 5 bases, with 21 bases sitting between them. The CDR3 runs 16 residues. The germline V gene encodes CDR1 SGHVS and CDR2 FNYEAQ. Here the CDR3 DNA reads TGTGCCAGCACCGGGATCGGGGGTTTCCCCAACAATGAGCAGTTCTTC. Protein sequence: CASTGIGGFPNNEQFF.

The chain joins TRBV10-1 to TRBJ2-1, with 7 nucleotides matching TRBD1. There are 15 residues in the CDR3. Germline assignment: CDR1 WNHNN and CDR2 SYGVQD (reference sequence). The ends lost 4 bases at V and 7 bases at J; junction bases unmatched: 10. In nucleotides, the CDR3 is TGCGCCAGCAGTGTACTAGGAGACAGGGAGAATGAGCAGTTCTTC. Protein sequence: CASSVLGDRENEQFF.

This chain links TRBV27 with TRBJ1-6; 7 nucleotides line up with TRBD1. V was pared by 2 bases and J by 5 bases, with 3 bases of the junction left unmatched. Germline V gene sequence: CDR1 MNHEY, CDR2 SMNVEV (reference sequence). The CDR3 spans 15 residues. CDR3 loop: CASSLTGTDNSPLHF. CDR3 DNA sequence: TGTGCCAGCAGTTTAACCGGGACAGATAATTCACCCCTCCACTTT.

This chain links TRBV12-3 or TRBV12-4 with TRBJ1-1; D is unclear. The CDR3 sequence is 13 residues long. V lost 6 bases, J lost 6 bases, and 14 bases lay in between. For the CDR3, the DNA is TGTGCCAGCAGGGGAGGAGAGTTTCCTGAAGCTTTCTTT. Translation: CASRGGEFPEAFF.